The source of this TCR beta chain is a study of cytomegalovirus exposure and HLA in healthy donors. Unmatched junction bases numbered 5, after V lost 6 bases and J lost 4 bases. From germline, CDR1 is ENHRY and CDR2 SYGVKD. CDR3 length: 15 residues. Study-wide points: It was shown in a later analysis that HLA-associated TCR beta chains were more clonally expanded than other, equally common chains. CMV antigen specificity was confirmed in vitro for three CMV-associated chains.

As regards this clone: Its matching antigen is unknown.

PCR amplification relied on 60 Vbeta primers (plus 13 Jbeta primers). The repertoire was sequenced with immunoSEQ multiplex PCR; TCRdb's copy has only in-frame clones and lacks some. Of approximately 110,000 clones in the sample, 65% to 85% were seen once. Healthy bone marrow donors made up the cohort. This TCR was recovered from a young man in good health and CMV-seronegative. The rearrangement links TRBV10-3 to TRBJ2-3, with 12 positions matching TRBD2. Sequencing was done on a sample of PBMCs. DNA of the CDR3: TGTGCCATCAGGGACGCTAGCGGGAGGGCAGATACGCAGTATTTT. Its protein is CAIRDASGRADTQYF.